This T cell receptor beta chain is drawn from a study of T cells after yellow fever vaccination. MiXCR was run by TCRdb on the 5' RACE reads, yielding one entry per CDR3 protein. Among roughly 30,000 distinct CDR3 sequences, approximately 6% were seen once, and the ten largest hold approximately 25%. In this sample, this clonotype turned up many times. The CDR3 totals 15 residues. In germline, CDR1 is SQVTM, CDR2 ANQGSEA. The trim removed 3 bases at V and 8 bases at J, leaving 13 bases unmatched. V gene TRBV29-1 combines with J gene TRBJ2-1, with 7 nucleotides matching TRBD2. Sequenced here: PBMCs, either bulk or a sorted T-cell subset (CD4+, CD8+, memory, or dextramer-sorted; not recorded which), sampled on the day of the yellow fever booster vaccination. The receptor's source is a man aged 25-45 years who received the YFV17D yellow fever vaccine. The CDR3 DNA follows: TGCAGCGTTGATGGTGCTAGCGGTTTTTTGGATGAGCAGTTCTTC. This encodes CSVDGASGFLDEQFF.